These 21 T cell receptor beta chains were all obtained from the same sample, sequenced in a study of T cells in Graves' hyperthyroidism and ophthalmopathy (dated 2019 in TCRdb). Libraries were constructed by multiplex PCR. Sequencing was carried out with an Illumina HiSeq 2000. Amplification of TCR beta CDR3 regions was carried out from RNA transcripts. The TCR CDR3 was subjected to a first round of RT-PCR using the HTBI primer set and the Qiagen OneStep RT-PCR kit. The public reads were reanalyzed by TCRdb: fastp trimming at Q25, MiXCR alignment, in-frame beta chains only. All rows with the same CDR3 protein become a single entry with the most common DNA and genes. This sample holds 700,000 or so distinct CDR3 sequences; roughly 15% were observed only once. The ten most abundant clones make up over 7.5% of the sample. The sequenced material came from blood. Source of these receptors: a young man with Graves' hyperthyroidism.

The CDR3 DNA follows: TGTGCCTGGAAGTCCGGGTGGGCAACCTACGAGCAGTACTTC. Protein: CAWKSGWATYEQYF. J is TRBJ2-7 and V is TRBV30, with unresolved D. The CDR3 extends over 14 amino acids. Germline V lookup: CDR1 GTSNPN, CDR2 SVGIG (reference sequence). Trimming cost V 4 bases and J 2 bases, with 15 bases left between them.

The table lists this clonotype with many counts. The chain couples TRBV4-2 to TRBJ2-7, with D maybe TRBD2 (6 bases). Germline V CDR1 and CDR2: LGHNA, YNFKEQ. The length of the CDR3 is 14 residues. The V and J ends lost 5 bases and 7 bases respectively, with 18 bases between them. This CDR3 reads CASSAALGRGEQYF. In DNA, the CDR3 is TGTGCCAGCAGCGCCGCCTTAGGCCGGGGGGAGCAGTACTTC.

This clonotype was seen only a few times. This may be a read error, as it is one base from a much larger clone. The chain joins TRBV28 to TRBJ2-3; TRBD2 matches at 11 bases. Trimming took 7 bases from V and 3 from J; bases not matched to a gene: 12. This CDR3 spans 17 amino acids. Germline V lookup: CDR1 MDHEN, CDR2 SYDVKM. The CDR3: CASNSFTSGSVTDTQYF. CDR3 bases: TGTGCCAGCAACAGCTTTACTAGCGGGAGTGTGACAGATACGCAGTATTTT.

This clonotype occurred a few times. The J gene is TRBJ1-4, the V gene TRBV11-2, with D maybe TRBD1 (6 bases). This CDR3 spans 14 amino acids. The V and J ends lost 5 bases and 5 bases respectively, with 12 bases between them. Germline V lookup: CDR1 SGHAT, CDR2 FQNNGV. CDR3 nucleotides: TGTGCCAGCAGCCCCCGGACAGTGAATGAAAAACTGTTTTTT. This encodes CASSPRTVNEKLFF. Combining the CDR3 with reference TRBV11-2 and TRBJ1-4 gives the whole variable domain EAGVAQSPRYKIIEKRQSVAFWCNPISGHATLYWYQQILGQGPKLLIQFQNNGVVDDSQLPKDRFSAERLKGVDSTLKIQPAKLEDSAVYLCASSPRTVNEKLFFGSGTQLSVL.

This clonotype was detected ten times or more. This chain uses TRBV9 with TRBJ2-1; tentatively, D is TRBD2 (6 bases). Germline-derived CDR1 and CDR2 are SGDLS and YYNGEE. The CDR3 runs to 14 residues. V shed 2 bases and J shed 4 bases, with 10 bases lying between them. The CDR3: CASSVEGAYNEQFF. For the CDR3, the DNA is TGTGCCAGCAGCGTGGAGGGTGCGTACAATGAGCAGTTCTTC.

The CDR3 nucleotides read TGTGCCAGCAGCCCGCGTCCCCGGGACAGAGACAATGAGCAGTTCTTC. This translates into CASSPRPRDRDNEQFF. The chain is built from TRBV7-9 and TRBJ2-1; 7 nucleotides agree with TRBD1. Germline CDR1 and CDR2: SEHNR and FQNEAQ (reference sequence). This CDR3 is built from 16 residues. The J segment lost 5 bases and the V segment lost 5 bases, leaving 12 bases of the junction unmatched.

This clonotype was recorded many times. The chain carries TRBV20-1 and TRBJ2-1; 10 nucleotides agree with TRBD2. The CDR3 spans 16 residues. The ends lost 0 bases at V and 8 bases at J; junction bases unmatched: 10. Per the germline V gene, CDR1 is DFQATT and CDR2 is SNEGSKA (reference sequence). This chain's CDR3 is CSARDWGTSAADEQFF. The CDR3 DNA sequence: TGCAGTGCTAGAGATTGGGGGACTAGCGCAGCCGATGAGCAGTTCTTC.

This clonotype was seen more than once but under ten times. V is TRBV28 and J is TRBJ2-2; TRBD1 might be the D (6 bases). CDR3 length: 15 amino acids. The germline V and J ends were trimmed by 2 bases and 1 base, with 8 bases remaining between them. The germline CDR1 and CDR2 sequences are MDHEN and SYDVKM. The CDR3 is CASSLGGQNTGELFF. DNA of the CDR3: TGTGCCAGCAGTTTAGGGGGCCAGAACACCGGGGAGCTGTTTTTT.

The chain joins TRBV7-2 to TRBJ2-5, with 9 bases aligning to TRBD2. The CDR3 consists of 16 residues. Germline CDR1 and CDR2: SGHTA and FQGNSA. After removal of 1 base from V and 4 bases from J, the junction contained 7 bases not matched to a gene. CDR3 residues: CASSLGGAGGGETQYF. The CDR3, as DNA: TGTGCCAGCAGCTTAGGAGGTGCGGGGGGGGGAGAGACCCAGTACTTC.

In this sample, this clonotype turned up many times. V gene TRBV27 combines with J gene TRBJ1-6; D unclear. Germline V CDR1 and CDR2: MNHEY, SMNVEV (reference sequence). V gave up 2 bases and J gave up 8 bases, with 4 bases separating them. The CDR3 sequence is 12 residues long. CDR3 protein: CASSLLHSPLHF. The CDR3 region has the DNA TGTGCCAGCAGTTTACTACATTCACCCCTCCACTTT.

This clonotype showed up just a few times. One end of the junction varies from germline; a read error may be responsible. This chain uses TRBV2 with TRBJ2-1; D remains unclear. Germline CDR1 reads SNHLY; CDR2 reads FYNNEI. CDR3 size: 14 residues. The CDR3 here is CASYLSPSYNEQLF. The CDR3 region has the DNA TGTGCCAGCTACCTATCCCCCTCCTACAATGAGCAGCTCTTC.

Many counts were recorded for this clonotype. The V gene is TRBV28, the J gene TRBJ2-3; 9 bases map to TRBD1. Germline values: CDR1 MDHEN, CDR2 SYDVKM. The CDR3 runs to 15 residues. J lost 2 bases, V lost 6 bases, and 6 bases had no gene match. The CDR3 protein is CASRAGTGYTDTQYF. CDR3 in DNA: TGTGCCAGCAGGGCCGGGACAGGGTACACAGATACGCAGTATTTT.

This chain links TRBV10-3 with TRBJ1-5; weak D call: TRBD1 (5 bases). V lost 8 bases, J lost 2 bases, and 13 bases lay in between. The CDR3 contains 14 residues. From germline, CDR1 is ENHRY and CDR2 SYGVKD. The CDR3 coding sequence is TGTGCCATCCGGGCGGGGGGACGCAATCAGCCCCAGCATTTT. It specifies CAIRAGGRNQPQHF.

The genes are TRBV29-1 and TRBJ2-3; D not certain. The V end lost 6 bases, the J end lost 5 bases, and 9 bases lay between the germline ends. In germline, CDR1 is SQVTM, CDR2 ANQGSEA. The CDR3 is 11 amino acids. CDR3 residues: CSVSGRDTQYF. The CDR3 bases are TGCAGCGTCTCCGGGCGAGATACGCAGTATTTT.

The genes are TRBV20-1 and TRBJ2-1; the match to TRBD2 covers 7 bases. The CDR3 totals 15 residues. V was clipped by 6 bases and J by 3 bases; unmatched bases: 11. From germline, CDR1 is DFQATT and CDR2 SNEGSKA (reference sequence). Here the CDR3 reads CSAIPLAAYYNEQFF. The CDR3 bases are TGCAGTGCCATTCCTCTAGCGGCCTACTACAATGAGCAGTTCTTC.

The chain employs TRBV6-1 and TRBJ1-5, with D perhaps TRBD1 (5 bases). Germline V CDR1 and CDR2: MNHNS, SASEGT. The CDR3 has 15 amino acids. Trimming cost V 6 bases and J 6 bases, with 18 bases left between them. The CDR3, as DNA: TGTGCCAGCAGGAAAGGACGGGGGTTTGGTCAGCCCCAGCATTTT. This codes for CASRKGRGFGQPQHF.

The chain links TRBV7-2 to TRBJ1-2; D not resolved. The germline V and J ends were trimmed by 1 base and 1 base, with 10 bases remaining between them. Germline V gene data show CDR1 as SGHTA and CDR2 as FQGNSA. This CDR3 region has 15 residues. The CDR3 DNA is TGTGCCAGCAGCTTAGTAACCAGAAGTAACTATGGCTACACCTTC. This sequence encodes CASSLVTRSNYGYTF.

This clonotype was observed many times. The rearrangement joins TRBV11-2 to TRBJ1-2; D is unclear. CDR1 is SGHAT, CDR2 FQNNGV, per germline. V was cut by 1 base and J by 6 bases, with 6 bases left in between. The CDR3 is 12 amino acids. CDR3 sequence: CASSLAEHGYTF. The CDR3 coding sequence is TGTGCCAGCAGCTTAGCGGAGCATGGCTACACCTTC.

V gene TRBV3-1 combines with J gene TRBJ1-1, with D unclear. Trimming removed 5 bases at V and 4 bases at J, with 8 bases between. The CDR3 consists of 12 residues. Germline CDR1 reads LGHDT; CDR2 reads YNNKEL (reference sequence). The CDR3 DNA follows: TGTGCCAGCAGCGGTATAAGCACTGAAGCTTTCTTT. Residues: CASSGISTEAFF.

This clonotype has just a few counts. The chain carries TRBV20-1 and TRBJ2-1; 9 bases match TRBD1. CDR1 and CDR2 (germline): DFQATT, SNEGSKA (reference sequence). The trim removed 5 bases at V and 5 bases at J, leaving 7 bases unmatched. The CDR3 spans 14 residues. CDR3 sequence (DNA): TGCAGTGCTCACCCGGGACAGGGAAACAATGAGCAGTTCTTC. Translating it yields CSAHPGQGNNEQFF.

This clonotype has only a few counts. The chain carries TRBV5-1 and TRBJ2-1, with TRBD1 identical over 9 bases. V shed 2 bases and J 0 bases; nucleotides not matched to a gene: 12. The germline V gene encodes CDR1 SGHRS and CDR2 YFSETQ. The CDR3 length is 19 residues. The CDR3 loop reads CASSFPKGQGWFSYNEQFF. For the CDR3, the DNA is TGCGCCAGCAGCTTCCCAAAGGGACAGGGATGGTTCTCCTACAATGAGCAGTTCTTC.